The clone carrying this TCR beta chain occurred many times. Its cognate antigen is unknown. This entry comes from a study of immune heterogeneity within non-small cell lung tumors. Study-wide context: Tumors were classified as 4 squamous cell carcinomas, 10 non-squamous carcinomas and 1 not otherwise specified. Study-level findings and limits: While identical dominant CDR3 beta clonotypes recurred across tumor sites within a patient, high-frequency clones unique to individual sites also appeared. With local tumor mutational burden, local T-cell clonality showed a moderate but significant correlation (R 0.3 to 0.4).

CDR3 of TCR beta was amplified by multiplex PCR that used 32 V and 13 J primers. TCRdb itself ran the multiplex PCR reads through MiXCR, one entry per CDR3 protein. This sample yields around 20,000 distinct CDR3 sequences, of which 25% to 30% are seen a single time; approximately 3.7% belongs to the top ten. The CDR3 spans 15 residues. V was clipped by 4 bases and J by 3 bases, with 16 bases between them. Germline CDR1 reads SGHVS; CDR2 reads FQNEAQ. Genomic DNA extracted from bulk tumor tissue served as template. A total of about 550 ng was used per sample. Several widely spaced biopsies per primary tumor were taken during surgery. These patients got curative surgery after being newly diagnosed with untreated non-small cell lung cancer. Each donor was a newly diagnosed non-small cell lung cancer patient undergoing surgery with curative intent.

The chain has TRBV7-8 and TRBJ2-7, with D possibly being TRBD1 or TRBD2 (5 bases each). The TCR comes from a man aged 40-49 years with non-small cell lung cancer. The sample was lung tumor tissue. CDR3 bases: TGTGCCAGCAGCTCCCGGGACCCTGGAAACTACGAGCAGTACTTC. Encoded protein: CASSSRDPGNYEQYF.